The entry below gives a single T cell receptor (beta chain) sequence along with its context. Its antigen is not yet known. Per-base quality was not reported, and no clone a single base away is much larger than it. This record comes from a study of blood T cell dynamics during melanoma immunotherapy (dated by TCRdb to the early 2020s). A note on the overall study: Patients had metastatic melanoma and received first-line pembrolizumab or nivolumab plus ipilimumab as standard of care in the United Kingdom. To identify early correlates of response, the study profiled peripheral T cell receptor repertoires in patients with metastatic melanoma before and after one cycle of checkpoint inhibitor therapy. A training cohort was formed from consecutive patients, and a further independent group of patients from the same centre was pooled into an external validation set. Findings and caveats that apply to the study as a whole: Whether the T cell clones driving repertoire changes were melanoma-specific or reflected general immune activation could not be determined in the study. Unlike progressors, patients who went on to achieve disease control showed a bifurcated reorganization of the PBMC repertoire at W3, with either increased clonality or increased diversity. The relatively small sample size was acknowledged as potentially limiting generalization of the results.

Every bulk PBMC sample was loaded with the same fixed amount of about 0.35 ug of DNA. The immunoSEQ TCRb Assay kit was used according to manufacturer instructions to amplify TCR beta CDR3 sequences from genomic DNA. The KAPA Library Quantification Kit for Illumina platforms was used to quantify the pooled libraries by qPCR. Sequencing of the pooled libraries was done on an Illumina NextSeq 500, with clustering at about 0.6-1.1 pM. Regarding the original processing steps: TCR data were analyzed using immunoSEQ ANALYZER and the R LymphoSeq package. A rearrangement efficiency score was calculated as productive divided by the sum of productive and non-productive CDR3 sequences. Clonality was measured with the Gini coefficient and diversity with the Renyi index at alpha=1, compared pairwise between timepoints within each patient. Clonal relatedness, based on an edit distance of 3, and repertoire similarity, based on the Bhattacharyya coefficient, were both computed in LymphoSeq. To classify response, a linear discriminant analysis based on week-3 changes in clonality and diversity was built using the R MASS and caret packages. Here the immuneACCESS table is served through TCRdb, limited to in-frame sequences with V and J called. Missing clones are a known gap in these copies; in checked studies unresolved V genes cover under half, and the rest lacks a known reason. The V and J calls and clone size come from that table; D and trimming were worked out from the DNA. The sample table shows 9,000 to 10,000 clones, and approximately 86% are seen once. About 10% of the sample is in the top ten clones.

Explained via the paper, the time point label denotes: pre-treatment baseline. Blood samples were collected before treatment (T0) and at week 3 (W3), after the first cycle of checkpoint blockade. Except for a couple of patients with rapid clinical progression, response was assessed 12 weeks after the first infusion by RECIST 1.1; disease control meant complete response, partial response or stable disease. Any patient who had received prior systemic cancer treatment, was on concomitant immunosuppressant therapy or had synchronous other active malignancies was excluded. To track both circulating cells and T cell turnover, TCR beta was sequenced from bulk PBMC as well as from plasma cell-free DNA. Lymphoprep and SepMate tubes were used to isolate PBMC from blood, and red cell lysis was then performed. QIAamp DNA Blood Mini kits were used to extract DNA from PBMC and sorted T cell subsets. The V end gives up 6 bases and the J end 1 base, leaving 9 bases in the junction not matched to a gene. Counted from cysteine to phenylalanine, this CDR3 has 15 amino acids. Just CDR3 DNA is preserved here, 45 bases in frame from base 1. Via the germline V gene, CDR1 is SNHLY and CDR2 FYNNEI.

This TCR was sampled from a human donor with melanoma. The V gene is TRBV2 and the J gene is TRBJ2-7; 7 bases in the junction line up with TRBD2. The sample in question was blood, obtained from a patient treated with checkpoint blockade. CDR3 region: CASRVSAGESYEQYF. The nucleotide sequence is TGTGCCAGCAGGGTATCGGCGGGGGAGTCCTACGAGCAGTACTTC. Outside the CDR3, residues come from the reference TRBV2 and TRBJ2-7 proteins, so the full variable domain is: EPEVTQTPSHQVTQMGQEVILRCVPISNHLYFYWYRQILGQKVEFLVSFYNNEISEKSEIFDDQFSVERPDGSNFTLKIRSTKLEDSAMYFCASRVSAGESYEQYFGPGTRLTVT.